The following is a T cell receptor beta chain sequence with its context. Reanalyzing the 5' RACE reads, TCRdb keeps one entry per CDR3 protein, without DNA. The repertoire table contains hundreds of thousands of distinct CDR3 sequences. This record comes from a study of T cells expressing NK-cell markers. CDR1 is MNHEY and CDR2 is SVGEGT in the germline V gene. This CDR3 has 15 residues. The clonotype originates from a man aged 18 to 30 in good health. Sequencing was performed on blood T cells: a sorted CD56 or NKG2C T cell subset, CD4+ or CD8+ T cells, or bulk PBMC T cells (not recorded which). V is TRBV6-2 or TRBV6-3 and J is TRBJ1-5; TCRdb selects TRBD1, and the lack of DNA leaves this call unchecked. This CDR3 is CASRTHRDTNQPQHF.